Listed below are T cell receptor beta chains from one sample, sequenced in a study of blood T cell repertoires in COVID-19. This table comes from immunoSEQ multiplex PCR, and its TCRdb copy is limited to in-frame clones, with some not included. The sample lists under 150,000 clones, over 70% occurring once. The specimen was peripheral blood. The receptors shown here come from a man between 45 and 60 years old with active or convalescent COVID-19. Each CDR3 is given with its conserved first and last residue. A D gene is named only where the DNA matches it firmly.

D | V | CDR3
TRBD1 | TRBV6-1 | CASSEPAGGGTEAFF
- | TRBV29-1 | CSAADSYGYTF
- | TRBV11-2 | CASSAVGGRWEQYF
- | TRBV6-5 | CASMGRNTGELFF
TRBD2 | TRBV18 | CASSPGLAGGAYEQYF
TRBD1 | TRBV28 | CASSRGQRPYEQYF
TRBD2 | TRBV27 | CASSLRSSGKETQYF
TRBD1 | TRBV28 | CASSLGQGMAFF
- | TRBV2 | CASSEAPGSLNQPQHF
- | TRBV18 | CASSPRENLETQYF
TRBD1 | TRBV10-2 | CASSESAGGDADSPLHF
TRBD1 | TRBV27 | CASSNRDRGRSPLHF
- | TRBV18 | CASSPGQGANTEAFF
- | TRBV5-1 | CASSPQEIQETQYF
- | TRBV3-1/TRBV3-2 | CASSREGGDQPQHF
- | TRBV2 | CASSEGAGATDTQYF
- | TRBV19 | CASTGIFTLLESGNTIYF
- | TRBV7-2 | CASSSGTHRDYEQYF
- | TRBV28 | CASSRGLGNTEAFF
- | TRBV6-2/TRBV6-3 | CASSGTGLPLHLATDTQYF
TRBD1 | TRBV2 | CASTGDRFNTEAFF
TRBD2 | TRBV3-1/TRBV3-2 | CASSQAKLAAYTGELFF
TRBD2 | TRBV23-1 | CASSPGLSGDEQFF
- | TRBV7-9 | CASSLSGRPYEQYF
- | TRBV5-6 | CASSLRRGRGLETQYF
- | TRBV28 | CASGSYEQYF
TRBD2 | TRBV7-9 | CASSSFSGSTDTQYF
TRBD2 | TRBV10-1 | CASSDPGLAGSHNEQFF
- | TRBV10-3 | CAISESPSTEAFF
- | TRBV9 | CASSAGFPAEDYNEQFF
TRBD2 | TRBV29-1 | CSVEDRLAGAYEQYF
TRBD2 | TRBV7-9 | CASSLLAGQETQYF
TRBD1 | TRBV25-1 | CASSEQTGRETQYF
- | TRBV11-3 | CASSLELDNEQFF
- | TRBV24-1 | CATSDLGREAGYTF
- | TRBV10-3 | CAIAQDTNTGELFF
TRBD2 | TRBV10-3 | CAISDLAGGGNEQFF
TRBD1 | TRBV5-1 | CASSFQPGQQETQYF
TRBD1 | TRBV7-9 | CASSLARTGGQETQYF
TRBD2 | TRBV5-1 | CASTSGRFRTDTQYF
- | TRBV12-3/TRBV12-4 | CASSFFERDEQYF
- | TRBV3-1/TRBV3-2 | CASSPEDSFRYNEQFF
- | TRBV5-1 | CASAQGSEAFF
- | TRBV19 | CASRVGAFGEKLFF
TRBD1 | TRBV29-1 | CSVLTTGGIADTQYF
- | TRBV2 | CASSFTGLETQYF
TRBD1 | TRBV5-6 | CASSRDSLDEQYF
- | TRBV4-1 | CASSQDTGRFGYTF
- | TRBV11-3 | CASSLESGYEQYF
TRBD2 | TRBV20-1 | CSASWASGDPTDTQYF
TRBD1 | TRBV10-3 | CAIRQGRANTEAFF
- | TRBV18 | CASSQADSLGTNEKLFF
TRBD1 | TRBV7-2 | CASSRNRGFTDTQYF
- | TRBV28 | CASSLPSKGLAFF